The rows below give T cell receptor beta chains drawn from one sample of a study of T-cell reconstitution after alpha-beta-depleted transplantation in children. Using its own MiXCR run on the PCR reads, TCRdb lists one record per CDR3 protein. The sample carries about 580,000 distinct CDR3 sequences, 23% recorded once. The starting material was PBMCs, mostly from graft donor cells, obtained 360 days after TCRalphabeta/CD19-depleted stem cell transplant. Receptor source: a boy under three years old who had a stem cell transplant for acute myeloid leukemia, so the T cells may come from the graft donor. CDR3s include the opening cysteine and the closing phenylalanine or tryptophan. The D gene is left open where the match is weak. Expanded clones are given a class, and other clones once, few, many or no size at all.

J,D,size,V,DNA,CDR3
TRBJ2-7,.,few,TRBV6-5,TGTGCCAGCAGTCAGACTAGCTACGAGCAGTACTTC,CASSQTSYEQYF
TRBJ2-1,.,many,TRBV21-1,TGTGCCAGCAGCAAACGCGGGGACAGTTCCTACAATGAGCAGTTCTTC,CASSKRGDSSYNEQFF
TRBJ2-1,.,.,TRBV3-1,TGTGCCAGCAGCCAAATGGTTCACAATGAGCAGTTCTTC,CASSQMVHNEQFF
TRBJ1-4,.,.,TRBV11-3,TGTGCCAGCACATCAGGGAGGAAAAAACTGTTTTTT,CASTSGRKKLFF
TRBJ2-3,.,many,TRBV4-3,TGCGCCAGCAGCCAAGATGTAGGGCACACAGATACGCAGTATTTT,CASSQDVGHTDTQYF
TRBJ1-3,.,.,TRBV20-1,TGCAGTGCTAGAGTAGTCACAGGTCCCTCTGGAAACACCATATATTTT,CSARVVTGPSGNTIYF
TRBJ2-1,TRBD1,many,TRBV12-3/TRBV12-4,TGTGCCAGCAGTTCGCGGGACAGGGGGCGAAATGAGCAGTTCTTC,CASSSRDRGRNEQFF
TRBJ1-1,.,.,TRBV2,TGTGCCAGCACCGAAGGGTGGGGGTTTCGGGAAGGCACTGAAGCTTTCTTT,CASTEGWGFREGTEAFF
TRBJ2-1,.,.,TRBV29-1,TGCAGCGTCAACGGGGGAAGCTCCTACAATGAGCAGTTCTTC,CSVNGGSSYNEQFF
TRBJ1-1,.,.,TRBV7-3,TGTGCCAGCAGCCAAGGGGTTAGGGCTGAAGCTTTCTTT,CASSQGVRAEAFF
TRBJ2-5,.,.,TRBV20-1,TGCAGTGCTAGGGGACACCGAGCTACACAAGAGACCCAGTACTTC,CSARGHRATQETQYF
TRBJ1-3,.,few,TRBV11-2,TGTGCCAGCAGCTTAGCTCTGGCAGGAAACACCATATATTTT,CASSLALAGNTIYF
TRBJ2-2,TRBD1,.,TRBV12-3/TRBV12-4,TGTGCCAGCATCTTCTCGGGACAGGAGTTTACCGGGGAGCTGTTTTTT,CASIFSGQEFTGELFF
TRBJ2-2,TRBD2,few,TRBV20-1,TGCAGTGCCCGCTCCGGGGGGGCGAACACCGGGGAGCTGTTTTTT,CSARSGGANTGELFF
TRBJ1-1,TRBD1,.,TRBV5-1,TGCGCCAGCAGGCTAGACAGGGGGATGAACACTGAAGCTTTCTTT,CASRLDRGMNTEAFF
TRBJ2-7,.,many,TRBV6-1,TGTGCCAGCACGCCAACAACACCGGGCCCCCCTCCCATCGAGCAGTACTTC,CASTPTTPGPPPIEQYF